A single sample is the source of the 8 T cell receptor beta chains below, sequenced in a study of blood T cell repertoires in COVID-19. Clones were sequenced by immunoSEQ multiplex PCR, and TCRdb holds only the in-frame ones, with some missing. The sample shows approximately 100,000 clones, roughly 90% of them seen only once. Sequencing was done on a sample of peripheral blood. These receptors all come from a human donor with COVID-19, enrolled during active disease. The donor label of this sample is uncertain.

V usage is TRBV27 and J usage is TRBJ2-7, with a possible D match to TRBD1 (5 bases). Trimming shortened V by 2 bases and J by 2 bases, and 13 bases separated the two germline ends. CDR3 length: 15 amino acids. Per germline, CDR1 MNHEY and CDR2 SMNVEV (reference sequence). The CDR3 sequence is CASSLAHTGPYEQYF. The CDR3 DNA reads TGTGCCAGCAGTTTAGCCCATACAGGTCCCTACGAGCAGTACTTC.

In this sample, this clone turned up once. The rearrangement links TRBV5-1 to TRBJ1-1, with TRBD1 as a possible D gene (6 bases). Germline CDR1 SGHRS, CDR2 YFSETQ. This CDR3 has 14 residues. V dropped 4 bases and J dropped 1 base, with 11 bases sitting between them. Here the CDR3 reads CASSPGTPNTEAFF. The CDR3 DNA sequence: TGCGCCAGCAGCCCCGGGACACCGAACACTGAAGCTTTCTTT.

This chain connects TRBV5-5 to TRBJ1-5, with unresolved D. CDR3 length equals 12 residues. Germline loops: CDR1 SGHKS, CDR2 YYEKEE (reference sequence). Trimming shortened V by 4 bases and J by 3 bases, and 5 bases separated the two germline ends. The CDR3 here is CASSPLNQPQHF. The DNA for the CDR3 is TGTGCCAGCAGCCCTCTCAATCAGCCCCAGCATTTT. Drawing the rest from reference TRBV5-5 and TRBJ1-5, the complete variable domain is DAGVTQSPTHLIKTRGQQVTLRCSPISGHKSVSWYQQVLGQGPQFIFQYYEKEERGRGNFPDRFSARQFPNYSSELNVNALLLGDSALYLCASSPLNQPQHFGDGTRLSIL.

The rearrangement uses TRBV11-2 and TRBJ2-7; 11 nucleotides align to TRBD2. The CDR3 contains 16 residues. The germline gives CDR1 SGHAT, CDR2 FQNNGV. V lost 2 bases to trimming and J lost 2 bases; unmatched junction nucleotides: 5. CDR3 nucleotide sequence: TGTGCCAGCAGCTTATGGGGGACTAGCGGACCCTACGAGCAGTACTTC. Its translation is CASSLWGTSGPYEQYF.

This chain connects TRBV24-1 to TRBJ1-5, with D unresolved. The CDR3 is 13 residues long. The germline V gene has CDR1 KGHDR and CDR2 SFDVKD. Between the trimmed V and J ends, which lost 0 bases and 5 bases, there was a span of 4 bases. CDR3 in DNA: TGTGCCACCAGTGATTTGGGAGATCAGCCCCAGCATTTT. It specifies CATSDLGDQPQHF.

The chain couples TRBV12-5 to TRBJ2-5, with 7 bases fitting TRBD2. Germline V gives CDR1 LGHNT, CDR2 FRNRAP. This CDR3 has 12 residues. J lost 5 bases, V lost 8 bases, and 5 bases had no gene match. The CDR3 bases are TGTGCTAGTCAGGGAGGGATGGAGACCCAGTACTTC. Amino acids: CASQGGMETQYF.

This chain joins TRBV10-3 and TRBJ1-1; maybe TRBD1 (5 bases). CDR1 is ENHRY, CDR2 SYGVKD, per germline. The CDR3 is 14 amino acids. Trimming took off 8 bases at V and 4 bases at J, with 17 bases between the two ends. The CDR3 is CAIHAGGVGTEAFF. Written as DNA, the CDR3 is TGTGCCATCCATGCTGGAGGGGTAGGCACTGAAGCTTTCTTT.

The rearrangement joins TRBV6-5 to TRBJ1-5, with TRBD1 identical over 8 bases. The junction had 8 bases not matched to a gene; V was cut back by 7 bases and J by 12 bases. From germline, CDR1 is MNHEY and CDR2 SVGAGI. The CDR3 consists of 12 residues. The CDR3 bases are TGTGCCAGCAACCCAACCGGGACAGGCCAGCATTTT. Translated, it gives CASNPTGTGQHF.